This paragraph covers one T cell receptor (beta chain) sequence. Its antigen is not identified. Sequencing used immunoSEQ multiplex PCR; TCRdb keeps in-frame clones, though not all of them. The data hold about 200,000 clones, with roughly 81% observed a single time. The record originates from a study of cytomegalovirus exposure and HLA in healthy donors. Study as a whole: In a later analysis, the roughly 120 validation repertoires were reported to have used the same platform as the roughly 700 first-cohort repertoires.

Study results and limitations: Subsequent analysis showed first-cohort TCR clusters tending to co-occur in around 130 validation repertoires.

V shed 1 base and J shed 11 bases, with 14 bases lying between them. Germline CDR1 SGHAT, CDR2 FQNNGV. This CDR3 is 13 amino acids long. The chain recombines TRBV11-2 with TRBJ1-1; a weak D match, TRBD1 (6 bases). The sequence was obtained from a woman in her 30s in good health and CMV-seronegative. The sequencing input was PBMCs. CDR3 region: CASSLVYRELAFF. CDR3 sequence (DNA): TGTGCCAGCAGCTTAGTCTACAGGGAGTTGGCTTTCTTT.